Shown below are 23 T cell receptor beta chains from a single sample sequenced in a study of CD8 T cells in ankylosing spondylitis. The study's findings and limits: Characteristic, it appeared, of ankylosing spondylitis blood was a TCR beta motif of eight highly homologous variants.

No antigen is known for these receptors. MiXCR, applied by TCRdb to the 5' RACE reads, yields one record per CDR3 protein. In the table there are about 540,000 distinct CDR3 sequences, roughly 12% of which are singletons. Sequenced input: blood, either unsorted or a sorted T cell fraction (not recorded which). The receptors shown here come from a male donor with ankylosing spondylitis.

The chain recombines TRBV7-9 with TRBJ2-3; D call uncertain. There are 13 residues in the CDR3. The V end lost 3 bases, the J end lost 6 bases, and 10 bases lay between the germline ends. Germline V gene lookup returns CDR1 SEHNR and CDR2 FQNEAQ (reference sequence). This CDR3 is CASSFRVEDTQYF. In DNA form, the CDR3 reads TGTGCCAGCAGCTTTAGAGTGGAGGATACGCAGTATTTT.

This clonotype was counted ten times or more. The genes are TRBV12-3 or TRBV12-4 and TRBJ2-1; D perhaps matches TRBD2 (6 bases). V was shortened by 1 base and J by 3 bases, with 10 bases between the two germline ends. The CDR3 has 15 residues. The CDR3 reads CASSLVAAGYNEQFF. CDR3 DNA sequence: TGTGCCAGCAGTTTAGTAGCAGCGGGCTACAATGAGCAGTTCTTC.

The CDR3 sequence is CASRAKEGAMGNEQFF. The CDR3 bases are TGTGCCAGCAGAGCCAAGGAGGGGGCAATGGGTAATGAGCAGTTCTTC. V usage is TRBV5-8 and J usage is TRBJ2-1, with a possible D match to TRBD1 (7 bases). Germline CDR1 and CDR2: SGHTS and YDEGEE. The CDR3 extends over 16 amino acids. Trimming took off 5 bases at V and 7 bases at J, with 22 bases between the two ends.

This clonotype turned up a few times. The chain's CDR3 is CAISELHRAGSGANVLTF. In nucleotides, the CDR3 is TGTGCCATCAGTGAGTTGCACAGGGCGGGCTCTGGGGCCAACGTCCTGACTTTC. The rearrangement links TRBV10-3 to TRBJ2-6, with D perhaps matching TRBD1 (6 bases). Germline CDR1 ENHRY, CDR2 SYGVKD. Deletions cut 1 base from V and 0 bases from J, with 13 bases between. The CDR3 runs 18 residues.

This clonotype was seen only a few times. The V and J genes are TRBV10-2 and TRBJ2-4, with D perhaps matching TRBD1 (6 bases). Trimming took off 3 bases at V and 4 bases at J, with 22 bases between the two ends. The CDR3 runs to 18 residues. Germline loops: CDR1 WSHSY, CDR2 SAAADI. This CDR3 reads CASSDLGIAGTPKNIQYF. CDR3 DNA: TGCGCCAGCAGTGATCTCGGCATCGCCGGGACACCTAAAAACATTCAGTACTTC.

The chain has TRBV29-1 and TRBJ2-7; maybe TRBD1 (6 bases). CDR1 and CDR2 from the germline V gene are SQVTM and ANQGSEA. This CDR3 comprises 13 residues. The ends were cut back, 6 bases at V and 7 bases at J, with 19 bases in the middle. CDR3 sequence reads: CSVGEQGLWEQYF. In DNA, the CDR3 is TGCAGCGTGGGGGAACAGGGTCTTTGGGAGCAGTACTTC.

The V and J genes are TRBV5-6 and TRBJ2-3; 7 bases map to TRBD1. J gave up 10 bases and V 3 bases, and 5 bases lay outside the gene matches. CDR1 and CDR2 (germline): SGHDT, YYEEEE. The CDR3 has 12 residues. The CDR3 sequence is CASSSRQGAQYF. The CDR3 bases are TGTGCCAGCAGCTCCCGACAGGGTGCGCAGTATTTT.

This clonotype is a singleton in its sample. The junction departs from germline at one end; a sequencing error may be responsible. This chain links TRBV5-1 with TRBJ1-1, with TRBD1 matching over 7 bases. This CDR3 has 17 residues. Germline-derived CDR1 and CDR2 are SGHRS and YFSETQ. The CDR3 loop reads CPSSFRYRGKMNTEAFF. The DNA of the CDR3 is TGCCCCAGCAGCTTCAGGTACAGGGGCAAAATGAACACTGAAGCTTTCTTT.

The chain combines TRBV11-2 with TRBJ2-2; 8 nucleotides match TRBD2. The germline V gene has CDR1 SGHAT and CDR2 FQNNGV. CDR3 length: 15 amino acids. V dropped 5 bases and J dropped 4; count of bases not matched to a gene: 6. CDR3 region: CASSPKAGATGELFF. DNA for the CDR3: TGTGCCAGCAGCCCGAAAGCGGGGGCCACCGGGGAGCTGTTTTTT.

The chain joins TRBV15 to TRBJ2-2, with D possibly being TRBD2 (5 bases). The germline V gene encodes CDR1 LNHNV and CDR2 YYDKDF (reference sequence). The CDR3 spans 14 residues. Trimming removed 5 bases from V and 5 bases from J, with 12 bases in between. The CDR3 spells CATSVEDSTGELFF. In DNA form, the CDR3 reads TGTGCCACCAGCGTCGAGGACTCAACCGGGGAGCTGTTTTTT.

The chain joins TRBV7-2 to TRBJ2-7; D tentatively reads TRBD1 or TRBD2 (6 bases each). This CDR3 has 15 residues. Germline-derived CDR1 and CDR2 are SGHTA and FQGNSA. Trimming pared 0 bases from V and 2 bases from J, leaving 11 bases between. The CDR3 DNA reads TGTGCCAGCAGCTTAGCGGGGGGCAGGACCTACGAGCAGTACTTC. Encoded protein: CASSLAGGRTYEQYF.

This clonotype was observed a handful of times. V gene TRBV20-1 combines with J gene TRBJ2-2, with TRBD2 matching over 9 bases. The CDR3 covers 16 residues. CDR1 is DFQATT, CDR2 SNEGSKA, per germline (reference sequence). V lost 1 base to trimming and J lost 3 bases; unmatched junction nucleotides: 6. The CDR3, as DNA: TGCAGTGCTAGAGGACGGCGACTAGCGGACACCGGGGAGCTGTTTTTT. It codes for CSARGRRLADTGELFF.

The chain joins TRBV24-1 to TRBJ2-3, with D possibly matching TRBD2 (6 bases). Trimming shortened V by 3 bases and J by 1 base, and 10 bases separated the two germline ends. The CDR3 has 15 amino acids. Germline V gives CDR1 KGHDR, CDR2 SFDVKD. CDR3 in DNA: TGTGCCACCAGTGATCGGGAGTCCGGCACAGATACGCAGTATTTT. It yields the protein CATSDRESGTDTQYF.

This clonotype was found many times. The rearrangement uses TRBV10-3 and TRBJ2-7; 9 nucleotides align to TRBD1. Germline values: CDR1 ENHRY, CDR2 SYGVKD. The ends lost 6 bases at V and 0 bases at J; junction bases unmatched: 3. The CDR3 extends over 14 amino acids. The DNA for the CDR3 is TGTGCCATCAGGCCGGGACAGGGCTCCTACGAGCAGTACGTC. Its protein is CAIRPGQGSYEQYV.

This clonotype was picked up many times. The chain joins TRBV14 to TRBJ2-4; 9 bases line up with TRBD1. The CDR3 runs to 14 residues. The ends lost 4 bases at V and 7 bases at J; junction bases unmatched: 5. CDR1 SGHDN and CDR2 FVKESK come from the germline V gene. Here the CDR3 reads CASSPVDRGNIQYF. CDR3 bases: TGTGCCAGCAGCCCAGTGGACAGGGGCAACATTCAGTACTTC.

The J gene is TRBJ2-1, the V gene TRBV5-1; 9 bases are shared with TRBD1. Trimming removed 1 base from V and 9 bases from J; junction bases left unmatched: 5. Germline V gene lookup returns CDR1 SGHRS and CDR2 YFSETQ. The CDR3 covers 14 residues. This CDR3 is CASSLWTGVGEQFF. The CDR3 nucleotides are TGCGCCAGCAGCTTGTGGACAGGGGTCGGTGAGCAGTTCTTC. Variable domain in full (rest from reference TRBV5-1 and TRBJ2-1): KAGVTQTPRYLIKTRGQQVTLSCSPISGHRSVSWYQQTPGQGLQFLFEYFSETQRNKGNFPGRFSGRQFSNSRSEMNVSTLELGDSALYLCASSLWTGVGEQFFGPGTRLTVL.

This sequence joins TRBV18 and TRBJ2-7; 7 bases agree with TRBD1. CDR3 size: 16 residues. Germline assignment: CDR1 KGHSH and CDR2 LQKENI. After removal of 3 bases from V and 2 bases from J, the junction contained 10 bases not matched to a gene. In DNA form, the CDR3 reads TGTGCCAGCTCACCCCGTGTTTCAACAGGGGCCTACGAGCAGTACTTC. Protein sequence: CASSPRVSTGAYEQYF.

This clonotype has more than one count but fewer than ten. The chain employs TRBV20-1 and TRBJ1-3, with TRBD1 matching over 10 bases. CDR1 and CDR2 from the germline V gene are DFQATT and SNEGSKA (reference sequence). V shed 3 bases, J shed 5 bases, and the junction held 10 bases outside the gene matches. This CDR3 spans 16 amino acids. CDR3 DNA sequence: TGCAGTGCTAGCGGCATCCCGGGACAGGGGCGAAACACCATATATTTT. It yields the protein CSASGIPGQGRNTIYF.

This rearrangement joins TRBV4-1 to TRBJ2-6; unclear D gene. With 0 bases removed from V and 0 bases from J, the gap between germline ends came to 6 bases. The CDR3 covers 16 residues. Germline loops: CDR1 MGHRA, CDR2 YSYEKL. DNA of the CDR3: TGCGCCAGCAGCCAAGAATTTGGCTCTGGGGCCAACGTCCTGACTTTC. Translating it yields CASSQEFGSGANVLTF.

The V gene is TRBV3-1, the J gene TRBJ2-2; TRBD2 matches 9 bases. With 0 bases clipped from V and 5 bases from J, the junction kept 7 bases outside the gene matches. From germline, CDR1 is LGHDT and CDR2 YNNKEL (reference sequence). This CDR3 region has 17 residues. CDR3 DNA: TGTGCCAGCAGCCAAGATTGGTCTAGCGGGATTACCGGGGAGCTGTTTTTT. Amino acid sequence: CASSQDWSSGITGELFF.

This clonotype has more than one count but fewer than ten. The chain couples TRBV5-1 to TRBJ1-2, with no clear D. Germline assignment: CDR1 SGHRS and CDR2 YFSETQ. CDR3 length equals 15 residues. Trimming shortened V by 4 bases and J by 6 bases, and 19 bases separated the two germline ends. DNA for the CDR3: TGCGCCAGCAGCGCGGGATCGGGGTCGCCAAATGGCTACACCTTC. Translation: CASSAGSGSPNGYTF. Full variable domain (missing parts from reference TRBV5-1 and TRBJ1-2): KAGVTQTPRYLIKTRGQQVTLSCSPISGHRSVSWYQQTPGQGLQFLFEYFSETQRNKGNFPGRFSGRQFSNSRSEMNVSTLELGDSALYLCASSAGSGSPNGYTFGSGTRLTVV.

This clonotype was counted at least ten times. The V call is TRBV27, the J call TRBJ2-2, with D perhaps TRBD2 (6 bases). The ends were cut back, 5 bases at V and 4 bases at J, with 14 bases in the middle. Germline V gives CDR1 MNHEY, CDR2 SMNVEV (reference sequence). The CDR3 covers 15 residues. The CDR3 is CASSPRTTLTGELFF. DNA of the CDR3: TGTGCCAGCAGTCCCCGGACTACCCTCACCGGGGAGCTGTTTTTT.

The genes are TRBV11-2 and TRBJ2-7, with 12 positions matching TRBD2. V was pared by 1 base and J by 2 bases, with 9 bases of the junction left unmatched. CDR3 length: 18 amino acids. The germline CDR1 and CDR2 sequences are SGHAT and FQNNGV. CDR3 DNA: TGTGCCAGCAGCTTAGTAGGGGCTAGCGGGAGGGAACCCTACGAGCAGTACTTC. As protein: CASSLVGASGREPYEQYF.